These T cell receptor beta chains were read from a single sample in a study of Graves' ophthalmopathy and Graves' hyperthyroidism. TCRdb fed the multiplex PCR reads into MiXCR, producing one record per CDR3 protein. The sample has a few hundred thousand distinct CDR3 sequences, roughly a sixth seen once; the top ten hold around 2.4%. Sequenced input: peripheral blood. These TCRs come from an adult woman with stable Graves' hyperthyroidism. CDR3s include the opening cysteine and the closing phenylalanine or tryptophan. Fields, in order: V gene, J gene, D gene, clone size, CDR3 DNA, CDR3 protein. A D gene is named only where the DNA matches it firmly. The size entry is marked missing in some rows and otherwise reads once, few, many or a size class.

TRBV7-9	TRBJ1-3	.	many	TGTGCCAGCACCACAGGAGGGTCTGGAAACACCATATATTTT	CASTTGGSGNTIYF
TRBV5-1	TRBJ1-1	TRBD1	few	TGCGCCAGCAGCCCAACAGGGGGCCCGGTGGGGAACACTGAAGCTTTCTTT	CASSPTGGPVGNTEAFF
TRBV11-2	TRBJ2-5	.	.	TGTGCCAGCAGCCCCCCACGGGGCAGATCATCAGAGACCCAGTACTTC	CASSPPRGRSSETQYF
TRBV28	TRBJ2-7	.	many	TGTGCCAGCAGCCTTCCACAGGGCTCCTACGAGCAGTACTTC	CASSLPQGSYEQYF
TRBV7-2	TRBJ1-2	TRBD1	many	TGTGCCAGCAGCTTAGAGACAGGGTATGGCTACACCTTC	CASSLETGYGYTF
TRBV12-3/TRBV12-4	TRBJ1-2	.	.	TGTGCCAGCAGTTTATCCGTGGGTGTGGGCTACACCTTC	CASSLSVGVGYTF
TRBV12-3/TRBV12-4	TRBJ2-7	TRBD2	.	TGTGCCAGCAGTTTGGCTAGCGGGGACGAGCAGTACTTC	CASSLASGDEQYF
TRBV6-1	TRBJ2-7	.	many	TGTGCCAGCAGTGAATTTGGGGAGCAGTACTTC	CASSEFGEQYF
TRBV7-8	TRBJ1-2	.	.	TGTGCCAGCAGCTTAGGGGGTAACAGCTATGGCTACACCTTC	CASSLGGNSYGYTF
TRBV10-3	TRBJ2-5	TRBD2	many	TGTGCCATCGGGGGACTAGCGACAAACGACAGGGAGACCCAGTACTTC	CAIGGLATNDRETQYF
TRBV5-6	TRBJ2-7	TRBD1	many	TGTGCCAGCAGCTTGGCCGGGACAGGGTTTCACGAGCAGTACTTC	CASSLAGTGFHEQYF
TRBV14	TRBJ2-7	TRBD1	many	TGTGCCAGCAGCCAGGGGGACAGCCATTTTAGTCGCTACGAGCAGTACTTC	CASSQGDSHFSRYEQYF
TRBV28	TRBJ1-6	.	many	TGTGCCAGCGACACGATGGGGGCGCATAATTCACCCCTCCACTTT	CASDTMGAHNSPLHF
TRBV20-1	TRBJ2-5	TRBD2	many	TGCAGTGCTACTAGGGCTAGCGGGAGGAAAGAGACCCAGTACTTC	CSATRASGRKETQYF
TRBV20-1	TRBJ2-2	TRBD1	many	TGCAGTGCGCCCGGGACAGGCGATTTGAGCACCGGGGAGCTGTTTTTT	CSAPGTGDLSTGELFF
TRBV4-2	TRBJ1-2	.	many	TGTGCCAGCAGCCAAGATGCGGGGTACTATGGCTACACCTTC	CASSQDAGYYGYTF
TRBV20-1	TRBJ1-2	.	once	TGCAGTGCTAGATGGGTTGGTGGCTACACCTTC	CSARWVGGYTF
TRBV29-1	TRBJ2-2	TRBD2	many	TGCAGCGCCGGGACTAGCGGGGGGAACACCGGGGAGCTGTTTTTT	CSAGTSGGNTGELFF
TRBV6-2/TRBV6-3	TRBJ2-7	.	many	TGTGCCAGCAGTTACTACAGGGAGGACTACGAGCAGTACTTC	CASSYYREDYEQYF
TRBV6-5	TRBJ2-7	TRBD1	many	TGTGCCAGCACGTTGGGACAGGGGGTACGGGAGCAGTACTTC	CASTLGQGVREQYF
TRBV12-3/TRBV12-4	TRBJ1-2	.	many	TGTGCCAGCAGCCCTAGGGGGGGGAAGGTCAACTATGGCTACACCTTC	CASSPRGGKVNYGYTF
TRBV12-5	TRBJ2-5	.	many	TGTGCTAGTGGTCCCCCGAGTACGAAAGGGGAGACCCAGTACTTC	CASGPPSTKGETQYF
TRBV28	TRBJ1-2	.	many	TGTGCCAGCAGTGTCCAGGGAACTAATGGCTACACCTTC	CASSVQGTNGYTF
TRBV5-1	TRBJ2-7	.	few	TGCGCCAGCAGCTTGGCAGGGTACAACTACGAGCAGTACTTC	CASSLAGYNYEQYF
TRBV5-1	TRBJ1-6	.	few	TGCGCCAGCAGCGCTCACAGGCGACGACTATTAGGAACTAATTCACCCCTCCACTTT	CASSAHRRRLLGTNSPLHF
TRBV27	TRBJ2-7	.	many	TGTGCCAGCAGACGGGACCAGAGCACCTACGAGCAGTACTTC	CASRRDQSTYEQYF
TRBV29-1	TRBJ2-5	TRBD1	many	TGCAGCGTTGCAGGCAGGGGGCTGGAGACCCAGTACTTC	CSVAGRGLETQYF
TRBV2	TRBJ2-7	TRBD2	many	TGTGCCAGCAGGGAGACTAGCGCGAGCTCCTACGAGCAGTACTTC	CASRETSASSYEQYF
TRBV2	TRBJ2-7	TRBD1	many	TGTGCCAGCAGTGACAGGGGGAGCTCCTACGAGCAGTACTTC	CASSDRGSSYEQYF
TRBV10-3	TRBJ2-2	.	many	TGTGCCATCAGTGAGTCTCGTGAACTCGGGGAGCTGTTTTTT	CAISESRELGELFF
TRBV24-1	TRBJ1-2	.	many	TGTGCCACCAGTGATGCGAGGGGATCTAACTATGGCTACACCTTC	CATSDARGSNYGYTF
TRBV25-1	TRBJ1-2	.	.	TGTGCCAGCAGTGCAGGGGCAGTCTATGGCTACACCTTC	CASSAGAVYGYTF
TRBV27	TRBJ1-3	.	many	TGTGCCAGCAGCTCCCGAAGCTCTGGAAACACCATATATTTT	CASSSRSSGNTIYF
TRBV5-1	TRBJ1-1	TRBD1	.	TGCGCCAGCAGAGGGACAGGGTCTGGCACTGAAGCTTTCTTT	CASRGTGSGTEAFF
TRBV20-1	TRBJ1-5	.	few	TGCAGTGCTAGAGGGCATCCTGATCAGCCCCAGCATTTT	CSARGHPDQPQHF